Listed below are T cell receptor beta chains from one sample, sequenced in a study of regulatory T cells in long-lasting Graves disease. TCRdb reanalysed the multiplex PCR reads using MiXCR and keeps one entry per CDR3 protein. The sample records 400,000 to 500,000 distinct CDR3 sequences, under 25% being singletons. The specimen comprised peripheral blood mononuclear cells (PBMCs), sampled when the disease was refractory, from a patient treated with antithyroid drugs. The receptor source for this set is a female donor with Graves disease. The CDR3 runs from the conserved cysteine through the conserved F or W. The D gene is left open where the match is weak. The size of a clone is reported for some rows only, either as once, few or many, or as a class for expanded clones.

J gene: TRBJ2-7
V gene: TRBV10-1
clone size: many
D gene: -
CDR3 protein: CASSGTAGTTTKQYF
CDR3 DNA: TGCGCCAGCAGTGGCACAGCCGGGACCACTACGAAGCAGTACTTC

J gene: TRBJ2-7
V gene: TRBV4-1
clone size: -
D gene: -
CDR3 protein: CASSQDVTYRSEQYF
CDR3 DNA: TGCGCCAGCAGCCAAGATGTTACTTACCGTTCGGAGCAGTACTTC

J gene: TRBJ2-1
V gene: TRBV12-3/TRBV12-4
clone size: -
D gene: TRBD2
CDR3 protein: CASRVGTSGIYEQFF
CDR3 DNA: TGTGCCAGCAGGGTGGGGACTAGCGGGATCTATGAGCAGTTCTTC

J gene: TRBJ2-5
V gene: TRBV18
clone size: few
D gene: TRBD1
CDR3 protein: CASSMGQQNQETQYF
CDR3 DNA: TGTGCCAGCTCAATGGGACAGCAGAACCAAGAGACCCAGTACTTC

J gene: TRBJ1-2
V gene: TRBV6-1
clone size: many
D gene: -
CDR3 protein: CASSGTEAKISGYTF
CDR3 DNA: TGTGCCAGCTCGGGCACAGAGGCGAAGATCTCTGGCTACACCTTC

J gene: TRBJ2-7
V gene: TRBV28
clone size: -
D gene: -
CDR3 protein: CASSPEAVQYF
CDR3 DNA: TGTGCCAGCAGCCCTGAAGCGGTGCAGTACTTC

J gene: TRBJ2-7
V gene: TRBV13
clone size: many
D gene: TRBD1
CDR3 protein: CASSSWDRKYEQYF
CDR3 DNA: TGTGCCAGCAGCTCATGGGACAGGAAGTACGAGCAGTACTTC

J gene: TRBJ2-7
V gene: TRBV5-1
clone size: -
D gene: TRBD1
CDR3 protein: CASSLNPSGTDSSYEQYF
CDR3 DNA: TGCGCCAGCAGCCTAAACCCTTCCGGGACAGACAGCTCCTACGAGCAGTACTTC

J gene: TRBJ2-7
V gene: TRBV20-1
clone size: many
D gene: TRBD2
CDR3 protein: CSALSGSRSYEQYF
CDR3 DNA: TGCAGTGCCCTTAGCGGGAGTCGTTCCTACGAGCAGTACTTC

J gene: TRBJ2-7
V gene: TRBV27
clone size: few
D gene: TRBD2
CDR3 protein: CASKTSGGAYEQYF
CDR3 DNA: TGTGCCAGCAAGACTAGCGGGGGAGCTTACGAGCAGTACTTC

J gene: TRBJ1-4
V gene: TRBV19
clone size: -
D gene: -
CDR3 protein: CASNALQGNEKLFF
CDR3 DNA: TGTGCCAGTAACGCCCTCCAGGGGAATGAAAAACTGTTTTTT

J gene: TRBJ1-6
V gene: TRBV20-1
clone size: -
D gene: -
CDR3 protein: CSAREQGAYNSPLHF
CDR3 DNA: TGCAGTGCTAGAGAGCAGGGAGCCTATAATTCACCCCTCCACTTT

J gene: TRBJ2-5
V gene: TRBV20-1
clone size: -
D gene: TRBD1
CDR3 protein: CGARTGGETQYF
CDR3 DNA: TGCGGTGCTAGGACAGGGGGAGAGACCCAGTACTTC

J gene: TRBJ1-5
V gene: TRBV6-1
clone size: many
D gene: TRBD1
CDR3 protein: CASSTTGDNQPQHF
CDR3 DNA: TGTGCCAGCAGTACGACAGGGGACAATCAGCCCCAGCATTTT

J gene: TRBJ1-5
V gene: TRBV4-1
clone size: few
D gene: -
CDR3 protein: CASSQAQDGAWQPQHF
CDR3 DNA: TGCGCCAGCAGCCAAGCCCAAGATGGGGCATGGCAGCCCCAGCATTTT

J gene: TRBJ1-1
V gene: TRBV5-1
clone size: -
D gene: TRBD1
CDR3 protein: CASSLTGENEAFF
CDR3 DNA: TGCGCCAGCAGCTTGACAGGGGAGAACGAAGCTTTCTTT

J gene: TRBJ2-2
V gene: TRBV5-1
clone size: many
D gene: -
CDR3 protein: CASRTLLAGRRTGELFF
CDR3 DNA: TGCGCCAGCCGCACTCTACTCGCGGGTCGAAGGACCGGGGAGCTGTTTTTT

J gene: TRBJ1-2
V gene: TRBV11-2
clone size: -
D gene: -
CDR3 protein: CASSLYHGGGESYGYTF
CDR3 DNA: TGTGCCAGCAGCTTATACCACGGGGGAGGGGAAAGCTATGGCTACACCTTC

J gene: TRBJ2-5
V gene: TRBV9
clone size: few
D gene: -
CDR3 protein: CASSVGVSEETQYF
CDR3 DNA: TGTGCCAGCAGCGTAGGAGTCAGCGAAGAGACCCAGTACTTC

J gene: TRBJ2-2
V gene: TRBV7-9
clone size: -
D gene: TRBD1
CDR3 protein: CASSWDRTGELFF
CDR3 DNA: TGTGCCAGCAGCTGGGACAGGACCGGGGAGCTGTTTTTT

J gene: TRBJ2-1
V gene: TRBV20-1
clone size: -
D gene: TRBD2
CDR3 protein: CSARWTSGSDEQFF
CDR3 DNA: TGCAGTGCTAGATGGACTAGCGGGAGCGATGAGCAGTTCTTC

J gene: TRBJ1-6
V gene: TRBV9
clone size: -
D gene: -
CDR3 protein: CASSVAQEDDSPLHF
CDR3 DNA: TGTGCCAGCAGCGTGGCCCAGGAAGACGATTCACCCCTCCACTTT

J gene: TRBJ2-4
V gene: TRBV18
clone size: few
D gene: -
CDR3 protein: CASSPQTGDPGKNIQYF
CDR3 DNA: TGTGCCAGCTCACCACAGACGGGAGACCCAGGCAAAAACATTCAGTACTTC

J gene: TRBJ2-5
V gene: TRBV2
clone size: many
D gene: TRBD1
CDR3 protein: CASSLRHSEGATQYF
CDR3 DNA: TGTGCCAGCAGCCTAAGACACTCAGAGGGGGCGACCCAGTACTTC

J gene: TRBJ2-4
V gene: TRBV7-8
clone size: many
D gene: -
CDR3 protein: CASSLAAGVTKNIQYF
CDR3 DNA: TGTGCCAGCAGCTTAGCGGCAGGGGTGACCAAAAACATTCAGTACTTC

J gene: TRBJ2-3
V gene: TRBV20-1
clone size: -
D gene: TRBD2
CDR3 protein: CSAREGGRGGTDTQYF
CDR3 DNA: TGCAGTGCTAGGGAGGGCGGGAGGGGTGGCACAGATACGCAGTATTTT

J gene: TRBJ1-6
V gene: TRBV30
clone size: many
D gene: -
CDR3 protein: CAWTGHGNSPLHF
CDR3 DNA: TGTGCCTGGACGGGGCATGGAAATTCACCCCTCCACTTT

J gene: TRBJ2-7
V gene: TRBV5-1
clone size: few
D gene: TRBD1
CDR3 protein: CASSMDRGPGEQYF
CDR3 DNA: TGCGCCAGCAGCATGGACAGGGGGCCCGGGGAGCAGTACTTC

J gene: TRBJ2-5
V gene: TRBV9
clone size: many
D gene: -
CDR3 protein: CASSARLDSQETQYF
CDR3 DNA: TGTGCCAGCAGCGCGAGACTAGACTCTCAAGAGACCCAGTACTTC

J gene: TRBJ2-7
V gene: TRBV7-6
clone size: few
D gene: TRBD2
CDR3 protein: CASSLGKLAGGGDEQYF
CDR3 DNA: TGTGCCAGCAGCTTAGGCAAACTAGCGGGAGGGGGAGACGAGCAGTACTTC

J gene: TRBJ1-1
V gene: TRBV6-1
clone size: -
D gene: -
CDR3 protein: CASNAGLHTEAFF
CDR3 DNA: TGTGCCAGCAATGCGGGACTTCACACTGAAGCTTTCTTT

J gene: TRBJ2-1
V gene: TRBV9
clone size: -
D gene: -
CDR3 protein: CASSVDTGLGNEQFF
CDR3 DNA: TGTGCCAGCAGCGTAGACACAGGGCTGGGCAATGAGCAGTTCTTC

J gene: TRBJ1-6
V gene: TRBV20-1
clone size: few
D gene: -
CDR3 protein: CSARRQSSYNSPLHF
CDR3 DNA: TGCAGTGCTAGGAGACAGAGCTCCTATAATTCACCCCTCCACTTT

J gene: TRBJ2-7
V gene: TRBV28
clone size: many
D gene: -
CDR3 protein: CASSPVGGSDSYEQYF
CDR3 DNA: TGTGCCAGCAGCCCGGTGGGTGGGAGCGATTCCTACGAGCAGTACTTC

J gene: TRBJ2-2
V gene: TRBV5-4
clone size: -
D gene: TRBD2
CDR3 protein: CASSLDGTTTTGELFF
CDR3 DNA: TGTGCCAGCAGCTTGGACGGGACTACGACAACCGGGGAGCTGTTTTTT

J gene: TRBJ2-1
V gene: TRBV11-2
clone size: many
D gene: TRBD1
CDR3 protein: CASSWTGDFRDEQFF
CDR3 DNA: TGTGCCAGCAGCTGGACAGGGGACTTTAGGGATGAGCAGTTCTTC

J gene: TRBJ2-2
V gene: TRBV29-1
clone size: -
D gene: -
CDR3 protein: CSVVVTGELFF
CDR3 DNA: TGCAGCGTTGTAGTAACCGGGGAGCTGTTTTTT

J gene: TRBJ2-1
V gene: TRBV3-1
clone size: few
D gene: TRBD2
CDR3 protein: CASSQERNAGGSYNEQFF
CDR3 DNA: TGTGCCAGCAGCCAAGAAAGAAACGCGGGAGGCTCCTACAATGAGCAGTTCTTC

J gene: TRBJ1-4
V gene: TRBV20-1
clone size: -
D gene: -
CDR3 protein: CSARIAVGSEKLFF
CDR3 DNA: TGCAGTGCTAGAATTGCGGTCGGTAGCGAAAAACTGTTTTTT

J gene: TRBJ2-4
V gene: TRBV19
clone size: -
D gene: TRBD1
CDR3 protein: CASSTNQKSGQQYF
CDR3 DNA: TGTGCCAGTAGTACTAACCAGAAGTCGGGACAGCAGTACTTC

J gene: TRBJ2-6
V gene: TRBV13
clone size: many
D gene: -
CDR3 protein: CASSADGSGANVLTF
CDR3 DNA: TGTGCCAGCAGCGCGGACGGTTCTGGGGCCAACGTCCTGACTTTC

J gene: TRBJ1-1
V gene: TRBV14
clone size: many
D gene: -
CDR3 protein: CASSQQGAMNTEAFF
CDR3 DNA: TGTGCCAGCAGCCAACAGGGCGCGATGAACACTGAAGCTTTCTTT

J gene: TRBJ1-1
V gene: TRBV5-1
clone size: many
D gene: -
CDR3 protein: CASRPWASDTEAFF
CDR3 DNA: TGCGCCAGCAGGCCTTGGGCCTCGGACACTGAAGCTTTCTTT

J gene: TRBJ2-7
V gene: TRBV20-1
clone size: many
D gene: -
CDR3 protein: CSASRTADYEQYF
CDR3 DNA: TGCAGTGCTAGCCGGACAGCCGACTACGAGCAGTACTTC

J gene: TRBJ2-2
V gene: TRBV2
clone size: many
D gene: -
CDR3 protein: CAIRSTEDTGELFF
CDR3 DNA: TGTGCCATCCGAAGTACAGAAGACACCGGGGAGCTGTTTTTT

J gene: TRBJ1-5
V gene: TRBV7-9
clone size: few
D gene: TRBD1
CDR3 protein: CASSGDRGYQPQHF
CDR3 DNA: TGTGCCAGCAGCGGCGACAGGGGCTATCAGCCCCAGCATTTT

J gene: TRBJ2-5
V gene: TRBV12-3/TRBV12-4
clone size: many
D gene: -
CDR3 protein: CASSQRTTRRTETQYF
CDR3 DNA: TGTGCCAGCAGTCAGAGGACAACCCGGCGGACCGAGACCCAGTACTTC

J gene: TRBJ2-2
V gene: TRBV12-3/TRBV12-4
clone size: once
D gene: -
CDR3 protein: CASSFKGNTGELFF
CDR3 DNA: TGTGCCAGCAGTTTCAAGGGGAACACCGGGGAGCTGTTTTTT

J gene: TRBJ2-3
V gene: TRBV28
clone size: -
D gene: TRBD2
CDR3 protein: CASSSPTSSVRTDTQYF
CDR3 DNA: TGTGCCAGCAGTTCCCCGACTAGCTCTGTCCGCACAGATACGCAGTATTTT

J gene: TRBJ2-7
V gene: TRBV29-1
clone size: few
D gene: TRBD1
CDR3 protein: CSVYETGQGYEQYF
CDR3 DNA: TGCAGCGTCTACGAGACAGGGCAGGGGTACGAGCAGTACTTC

J gene: TRBJ1-5
V gene: TRBV20-1
clone size: -
D gene: TRBD1
CDR3 protein: CSARDGGQGGIGNQPQHF
CDR3 DNA: TGCAGTGCTAGAGATGGAGGACAGGGGGGGATTGGCAATCAGCCCCAGCATTTT

J gene: TRBJ2-7
V gene: TRBV6-2/TRBV6-3
clone size: -
D gene: -
CDR3 protein: CASSYATQGRSYEQYF
CDR3 DNA: TGTGCCAGCAGTTACGCCACCCAAGGGCGGAGCTACGAGCAGTACTTC

J gene: TRBJ2-7
V gene: TRBV20-1
clone size: few
D gene: -
CDR3 protein: CSARPRAQPYYEQYF
CDR3 DNA: TGCAGTGCTAGACCCCGTGCCCAACCCTACTACGAGCAGTACTTC

J gene: TRBJ1-1
V gene: TRBV14
clone size: few
D gene: -
CDR3 protein: CASSQDLGNLNTEAFF
CDR3 DNA: TGTGCCAGCAGCCAAGACCTGGGGAACCTGAACACTGAAGCTTTCTTT

J gene: TRBJ2-7
V gene: TRBV19
clone size: -
D gene: TRBD2
CDR3 protein: CASSRHGGASGACEQYF
CDR3 DNA: TGTGCCAGTAGTAGACACGGTGGGGCTAGCGGAGCCTGCGAGCAGTACTTC

J gene: TRBJ1-2
V gene: TRBV6-1
clone size: many
D gene: TRBD1
CDR3 protein: CASSKAGTVGYTF
CDR3 DNA: TGTGCCAGCAGTAAGGCGGGGACAGTTGGCTACACCTTC

J gene: TRBJ1-4
V gene: TRBV15
clone size: many
D gene: TRBD1
CDR3 protein: CATSRDRGTGSNPSKEKLFF
CDR3 DNA: TGTGCCACCAGCAGAGATCGTGGGACAGGTTCGAACCCCTCCAAGGAAAAACTGTTTTTT

J gene: TRBJ1-3
V gene: TRBV3-1
clone size: -
D gene: -
CDR3 protein: CASSQGGMGSGNTIYF
CDR3 DNA: TGTGCCAGCAGCCAAGGAGGGATGGGCTCTGGAAACACCATATATTTT

J gene: TRBJ1-1
V gene: TRBV15
clone size: many
D gene: -
CDR3 protein: CATSPGPTEAFF
CDR3 DNA: TGTGCCACCAGCCCAGGGCCCACTGAAGCTTTCTTT